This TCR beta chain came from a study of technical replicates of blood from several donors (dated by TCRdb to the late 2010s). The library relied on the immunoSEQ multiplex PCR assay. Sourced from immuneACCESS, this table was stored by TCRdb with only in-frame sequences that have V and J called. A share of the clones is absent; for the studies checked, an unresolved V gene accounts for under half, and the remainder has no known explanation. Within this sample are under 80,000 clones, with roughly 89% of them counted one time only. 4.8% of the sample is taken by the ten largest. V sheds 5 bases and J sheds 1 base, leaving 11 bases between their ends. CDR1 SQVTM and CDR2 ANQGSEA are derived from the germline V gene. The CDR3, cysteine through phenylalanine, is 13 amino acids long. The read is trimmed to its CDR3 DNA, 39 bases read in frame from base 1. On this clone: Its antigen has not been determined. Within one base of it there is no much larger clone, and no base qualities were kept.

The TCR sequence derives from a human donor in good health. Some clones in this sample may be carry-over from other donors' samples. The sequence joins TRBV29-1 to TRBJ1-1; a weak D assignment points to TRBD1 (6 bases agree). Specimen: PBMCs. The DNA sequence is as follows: TGCAGCGTTTTTAGGACAGCGAACACTGAAGCTTTCTTT. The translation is CSVFRTANTEAFF.